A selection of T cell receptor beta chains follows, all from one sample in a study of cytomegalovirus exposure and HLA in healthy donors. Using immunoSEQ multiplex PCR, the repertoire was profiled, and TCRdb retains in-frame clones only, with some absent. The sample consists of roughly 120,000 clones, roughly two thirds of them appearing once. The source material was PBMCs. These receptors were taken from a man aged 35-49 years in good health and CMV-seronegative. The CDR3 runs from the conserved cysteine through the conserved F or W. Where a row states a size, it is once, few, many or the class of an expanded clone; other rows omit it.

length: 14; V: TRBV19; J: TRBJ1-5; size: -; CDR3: CASKTGSRNQPQHF
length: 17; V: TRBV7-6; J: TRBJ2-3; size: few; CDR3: CASSPTGFPFSTDTQYF
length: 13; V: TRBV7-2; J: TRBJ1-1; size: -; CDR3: CASSSGQNTEAFF
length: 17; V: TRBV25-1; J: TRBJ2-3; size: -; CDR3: CASSDLGNPPHGSTQYF
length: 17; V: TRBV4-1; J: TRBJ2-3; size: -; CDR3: CASSQSPSGGTTDTQYF
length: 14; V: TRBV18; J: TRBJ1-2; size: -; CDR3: CASSPVSESYGYTF
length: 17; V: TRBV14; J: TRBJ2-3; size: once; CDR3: CASSRTSGGARLETQYF
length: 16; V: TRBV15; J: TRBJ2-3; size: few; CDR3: CATSRAGTGGTDTQYF
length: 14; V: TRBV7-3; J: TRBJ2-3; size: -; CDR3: CASSLTGPGDTQYF
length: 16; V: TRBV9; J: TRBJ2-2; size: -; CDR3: CASSIRTGPNTGELFF
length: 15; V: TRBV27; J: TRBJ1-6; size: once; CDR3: CASRVTRSYNSPLHF